Listed below are T cell receptor beta chains from one sample, sequenced in a study of early T cells in non-severe SARS-CoV-2 infection. TCRdb reprocessed the 5' RACE reads via MiXCR and lists one record per CDR3 protein. Of roughly 86,000 distinct CDR3 sequences listed, around 15% are singletons. The sequenced sample was whole blood. The receptors were sampled from an adult who was a healthcare worker with PCR-confirmed SARS-CoV-2 infection or an uninfected control (not recorded which). Both conserved end residues are part of each CDR3. Fields, in order: clone size, J gene, D gene, V gene, CDR3 DNA, CDR3 protein. D genes are given only for firm matches. Clone size, where shown, is once, few, many, or a class for clones that have expanded.

abundance: .
j_gene: TRBJ2-1
d_gene: TRBD2
v_gene: TRBV7-2
CDR3nt: TGTGCCAGCAGCGCCTCCGGGACTAGCGGGGGGCTTTACAATGAGCAGTTCTTC
CDR3aa: CASSASGTSGGLYNEQFF

abundance: .
j_gene: TRBJ2-3
d_gene: .
v_gene: TRBV24-1
CDR3nt: TGTGCCACCAGTGATCGGGTGATTAGCACAGATACGCAGTATTTT
CDR3aa: CATSDRVISTDTQYF

abundance: .
j_gene: TRBJ2-1
d_gene: .
v_gene: TRBV12-3/TRBV12-4
CDR3nt: TGTGCCAGCCGGTCATTATCCAACAATGAGCAGTTCTTC
CDR3aa: CASRSLSNNEQFF

abundance: once
j_gene: TRBJ2-1
d_gene: TRBD2
v_gene: TRBV7-2
CDR3nt: TGTGCCAGCAGCGAGAATTTGCGACTAGCGGGGGGCGCCTACAATGAGCAGTTCTTC
CDR3aa: CASSENLRLAGGAYNEQFF

abundance: many
j_gene: TRBJ1-1
d_gene: .
v_gene: TRBV11-2
CDR3nt: TGTGCCAGCAGCTTAGTTTGGGCGGACACTGAAGCTTTCTTT
CDR3aa: CASSLVWADTEAFF

abundance: many
j_gene: TRBJ1-2
d_gene: .
v_gene: TRBV12-3/TRBV12-4
CDR3nt: TGTGCCAGCAGTTTTGTGAGAACTAACTATGGCTACACCTTC
CDR3aa: CASSFVRTNYGYTF

abundance: few
j_gene: TRBJ1-2
d_gene: TRBD1
v_gene: TRBV5-6
CDR3nt: TGTGCCAGCAGCCAAGACAGGGGCTATGGCTACACCTTC
CDR3aa: CASSQDRGYGYTF

abundance: .
j_gene: TRBJ1-1
d_gene: .
v_gene: TRBV5-1
CDR3nt: TGCGCCAGCAGCCCGGAGGGATCAGGGGTTACTGAAGCTTTCTTT
CDR3aa: CASSPEGSGVTEAFF

abundance: many
j_gene: TRBJ1-1
d_gene: .
v_gene: TRBV12-3/TRBV12-4
CDR3nt: TGTGCCAGCAGTCTAGAGACCCCGGGGGACACTGAAGCTTTCTTT
CDR3aa: CASSLETPGDTEAFF

abundance: few
j_gene: TRBJ2-3
d_gene: TRBD2
v_gene: TRBV6-1
CDR3nt: TGTGCCAGCAGTTATGGACTAGCTGGGGATACGCAGTATTTT
CDR3aa: CASSYGLAGDTQYF

abundance: .
j_gene: TRBJ1-1
d_gene: .
v_gene: TRBV6-6
CDR3nt: TGTGCCAGCAGAAGGGGGGGACTGGAGAACACTGAAGCTTTCTTT
CDR3aa: CASRRGGLENTEAFF

abundance: .
j_gene: TRBJ1-1
d_gene: .
v_gene: TRBV9
CDR3nt: TGTGCCAGCAGCGTCGGAGGGACTGAAGCTTTCTTT
CDR3aa: CASSVGGTEAFF

abundance: many
j_gene: TRBJ2-3
d_gene: TRBD1
v_gene: TRBV10-3
CDR3nt: TGTGCCATCAGTGATTTTAGGACAGGGGCTACAGATACGCAGTATTTT
CDR3aa: CAISDFRTGATDTQYF

abundance: many
j_gene: TRBJ1-6
d_gene: .
v_gene: TRBV24-1
CDR3nt: TGTGCCACCAGTGAAACAGCGTATTCACCCCTCCACTTT
CDR3aa: CATSETAYSPLHF

abundance: .
j_gene: TRBJ1-3
d_gene: .
v_gene: TRBV6-1
CDR3nt: TGTGCCAGCAGTGAAGCGCGGAGAAACACCATATATTTT
CDR3aa: CASSEARRNTIYF

abundance: many
j_gene: TRBJ1-1
d_gene: .
v_gene: TRBV6-4
CDR3nt: TGTGCCAGCAGTGACACTGACAGGAACACTGAAGCTTTCTTT
CDR3aa: CASSDTDRNTEAFF

abundance: many
j_gene: TRBJ1-4
d_gene: .
v_gene: TRBV4-1
CDR3nt: TGCGCCAGCAGCCAAGGGGTTTCTCCCAGGAATGAAAAACTGTTTTTT
CDR3aa: CASSQGVSPRNEKLFF

abundance: few
j_gene: TRBJ2-5
d_gene: .
v_gene: TRBV5-6
CDR3nt: TGTGCCAGCAGCTTTCGCCGGGTTGAAGAGACCCAGTACTTC
CDR3aa: CASSFRRVEETQYF

abundance: few
j_gene: TRBJ1-6
d_gene: .
v_gene: TRBV21-1
CDR3nt: TGTGCCAGCAGCAAATCCCGAAAACAGGGCTCACCCCTCCACTTT
CDR3aa: CASSKSRKQGSPLHF

abundance: .
j_gene: TRBJ2-3
d_gene: TRBD1
v_gene: TRBV11-2
CDR3nt: TGTGCCAGCAGCTTAGTAGGGACAGGATCCACAGATACGCAGTATTTT
CDR3aa: CASSLVGTGSTDTQYF

abundance: few
j_gene: TRBJ2-5
d_gene: .
v_gene: TRBV6-5
CDR3nt: TGTGCCAGCAGTTACTGGGGGTCTACCCCCCAAGAGACCCAGTACTTC
CDR3aa: CASSYWGSTPQETQYF

abundance: many
j_gene: TRBJ1-4
d_gene: .
v_gene: TRBV28
CDR3nt: TGTGCCAGCAGTTTAGGGCCGACGGACCGAGATGAAAAACTGTTTTTT
CDR3aa: CASSLGPTDRDEKLFF

abundance: few
j_gene: TRBJ2-1
d_gene: TRBD2
v_gene: TRBV6-1
CDR3nt: TGTGCCAGCAGTGTCCTTAGCGGGGGCGATGAGCAGTTCTTC
CDR3aa: CASSVLSGGDEQFF

abundance: few
j_gene: TRBJ1-1
d_gene: TRBD1
v_gene: TRBV3-1
CDR3nt: TGTGCCAGCAGCCAAGGCACAGGGGGGAAGAACACTGAAGCTTTCTTT
CDR3aa: CASSQGTGGKNTEAFF

abundance: .
j_gene: TRBJ2-1
d_gene: TRBD1
v_gene: TRBV12-3/TRBV12-4
CDR3nt: TGTGCCAGCAGTCCTGGACAGGGGCGGAATGAGCAGTTCTTC
CDR3aa: CASSPGQGRNEQFF

abundance: many
j_gene: TRBJ2-6
d_gene: TRBD2
v_gene: TRBV10-2
CDR3nt: TGCGCCAGCAGTGAGTCGCGGGGGGCTGGGGCCAACGTCCTGACTTTC
CDR3aa: CASSESRGAGANVLTF

abundance: few
j_gene: TRBJ1-2
d_gene: .
v_gene: TRBV19
CDR3nt: TGTGCCAGTAGAGGGAATTTGGGGCAGAGCTATGGCTACACCTTC
CDR3aa: CASRGNLGQSYGYTF

abundance: .
j_gene: TRBJ2-5
d_gene: TRBD2
v_gene: TRBV7-9
CDR3nt: TGTGCCAGCGAGTCTCGACGGGGGGGCCGTGAGACCCAGTACTTC
CDR3aa: CASESRRGGRETQYF

abundance: .
j_gene: TRBJ2-5
d_gene: TRBD2
v_gene: TRBV7-3
CDR3nt: TGTGCCAGCAGCTTAGCGGGGGGCGAAAGAGAGACCCAGTACTTC
CDR3aa: CASSLAGGERETQYF

abundance: .
j_gene: TRBJ2-2
d_gene: .
v_gene: TRBV18
CDR3nt: TGTGCCAGCTCACCGGACCGAACGAACACCGGGGAGCTGTTTTTT
CDR3aa: CASSPDRTNTGELFF

abundance: many
j_gene: TRBJ1-4
d_gene: TRBD1
v_gene: TRBV7-8
CDR3nt: TGTGCCACCCTTCCCTCGATCATCCGGGACAGGGGGCGCAAGGATGAAAAACTGTTTTTT
CDR3aa: CATLPSIIRDRGRKDEKLFF

abundance: .
j_gene: TRBJ2-4
d_gene: .
v_gene: TRBV4-1
CDR3nt: TGCGCCAGCAGCCAAGGGTCAGGGCTAGCCAAAAACATTCAGTACTTC
CDR3aa: CASSQGSGLAKNIQYF

abundance: .
j_gene: TRBJ1-5
d_gene: .
v_gene: TRBV6-2/TRBV6-3
CDR3nt: TGTGCCAGCAACGACAGGCCCCATCAGCCCCAGCATTTT
CDR3aa: CASNDRPHQPQHF

abundance: few
j_gene: TRBJ2-1
d_gene: TRBD2
v_gene: TRBV20-1
CDR3nt: TGCAGTGCTAGAGATGGGCGGGGGGCCTACAATGAGCAGTTCTTC
CDR3aa: CSARDGRGAYNEQFF

abundance: .
j_gene: TRBJ2-6
d_gene: TRBD1
v_gene: TRBV6-2/TRBV6-3
CDR3nt: TGTGCCAGCAGTCCTCACAGGGGCTCTGCTACTGGGGCCAACGTCCTGACTTTC
CDR3aa: CASSPHRGSATGANVLTF

abundance: .
j_gene: TRBJ1-2
d_gene: .
v_gene: TRBV7-8
CDR3nt: TGTGCCAGCAGCTTATTCCCAGGGATCTCCTCGCGAGGCTACACCTTC
CDR3aa: CASSLFPGISSRGYTF

abundance: many
j_gene: TRBJ1-1
d_gene: TRBD1
v_gene: TRBV4-1
CDR3nt: TGCGCCAGCAGCCAAGGTCTAGCGACAGGGTTCAAGGACACTGAAGCTTTCTTT
CDR3aa: CASSQGLATGFKDTEAFF

abundance: many
j_gene: TRBJ1-2
d_gene: TRBD1
v_gene: TRBV18
CDR3nt: TGTGCCAGCTCACCATGGACAGGGCGCCCCTATGGCTACACCTTC
CDR3aa: CASSPWTGRPYGYTF

abundance: few
j_gene: TRBJ2-3
d_gene: TRBD1
v_gene: TRBV5-1
CDR3nt: TGCGCCAGCAGCTTGGCAGGGGGCTTGGATACGCAGTATTTT
CDR3aa: CASSLAGGLDTQYF

abundance: few
j_gene: TRBJ1-2
d_gene: .
v_gene: TRBV28
CDR3nt: TGTGCCAGCGAGGTCACAGGGCTTGATGGCTACACCTTC
CDR3aa: CASEVTGLDGYTF

abundance: .
j_gene: TRBJ2-3
d_gene: .
v_gene: TRBV3-1
CDR3nt: TGTGCCAGCAGCCCTGGTAGAACAGGGACAGATACGCAGTATTTT
CDR3aa: CASSPGRTGTDTQYF

abundance: few
j_gene: TRBJ1-2
d_gene: .
v_gene: TRBV9
CDR3nt: TGTGCCAGCAGCGTAGCCAGCTATGGCTACACCTTC
CDR3aa: CASSVASYGYTF

abundance: .
j_gene: TRBJ1-2
d_gene: .
v_gene: TRBV28
CDR3nt: TGTGCCAGCAGTCCCCACAGTTATGGCTACACCTTC
CDR3aa: CASSPHSYGYTF